The clone carrying this TCR beta chain was seen many times. Antigen unknown. This record belongs to a study of Graves' ophthalmopathy and Graves' hyperthyroidism. Findings and limits, study-wide: A classifier, a 13-signature model, separated ophthalmopathy from stable hyperthyroidism with roughly 86% sensitivity and about 82% specificity. Blood also carried most expanded thyroid clonotypes exceeding 0.001 frequency.

Additional autoimmune diseases, uncontrolled infections, pregnancy or lactation disqualified patients. The CDR3 is 13 residues long. V lost 6 bases, J lost 8 bases, and 8 bases stayed unmatched. Germline V gene lookup returns CDR1 SQVTM and CDR2 ANQGSEA. RNA transcripts provided the template for amplifying TCR beta CDR3 regions. HTBI-primed first-round RT-PCR preceded second-round multiplex PCR. MiXCR, applied by TCRdb to the multiplex PCR reads, yields one record per CDR3 protein. The sample shows more than 550,000 distinct CDR3 sequences, more than 40% of them seen only once. The J gene is TRBJ1-4, the V gene TRBV29-1; TRBD1 aligns across 8 bases. This TCR was recovered from an adult man with Graves' ophthalmopathy. Sequenced sample: peripheral blood. In nucleotides, the CDR3 is TGCAGCGTGCGGACAGGGCAGGAGGAAAAACTGTTTTTT. The encoded protein is CSVRTGQEEKLFF.